The 25 T cell receptor beta chains reported below all come from one sample, sequenced in a study of technical replicates of blood from a few donors. TCRdb keeps only in-frame clones here, not all; method: immunoSEQ multiplex PCR. The sample contains some 14,000 clones, 84% of which appear only once. The sequenced sample consisted of PBMCs. The receptors originated from a human donor in good health.

The chain recombines TRBV19 with TRBJ1-5; no reliable D call. Germline-derived CDR1 and CDR2 are LNHDA and SQIVND (reference sequence). CDR3 length equals 12 residues. The germline V and J ends were trimmed by 1 base and 7 bases, with 5 bases remaining between them. CDR3 sequence (DNA): TGTGCCAGTAGTATAGGTAGCCAGCCCCAGCATTTT. Amino acid sequence: CASSIGSQPQHF.

This rearrangement joins TRBV10-1 to TRBJ2-3; 12 bases align to TRBD2. CDR3 length: 16 amino acids. Trimming at V came to 6 bases and at J to 0 bases, leaving 4 bases not matched to a gene. CDR1 and CDR2 (germline): WNHNN, SYGVQD (reference sequence). The CDR3 bases are TGCGCCAGCAGCCTGGGGACTAGCGGGAGCACAGATACGCAGTATTTT. This codes for CASSLGTSGSTDTQYF.

This clone was detected once. V is TRBV25-1 and J is TRBJ2-1, with 7 bases aligning to TRBD2. Germline-derived CDR1 and CDR2 are MGHDK and SYGVNS. The CDR3 extends over 16 amino acids. The junction had 14 bases not matched to a gene; V was cut back by 6 bases and J by 6 bases. The CDR3, as DNA: TGTGCCAGCAGACCGACCGATTCGGGAGGCCCCAATGAGCAGTTCTTC. Residues: CASRPTDSGGPNEQFF.

This chain links TRBV5-1 with TRBJ2-1, with 12 bases that match TRBD2. The V gene end was trimmed by 9 bases and the J gene end by 4 bases; junction bases not matched to a gene: 8. The CDR3 extends over 15 amino acids. Germline V lookup: CDR1 SGHRS, CDR2 YFSETQ. CDR3: CATTGGTSGYNEQFF. CDR3 in DNA: TGCGCCACCACGGGCGGGACTAGCGGGTACAATGAGCAGTTCTTC. The variable domain in full, completed from reference TRBV5-1 and TRBJ2-1, reads KAGVTQTPRYLIKTRGQQVTLSCSPISGHRSVSWYQQTPGQGLQFLFEYFSETQRNKGNFPGRFSGRQFSNSRSEMNVSTLELGDSALYLCATTGGTSGYNEQFFGPGTRLTVL.

This clone was observed a single time. J is TRBJ2-7 and V is TRBV30; 7 bases are shared with TRBD1. Germline V gene data show CDR1 as GTSNPN and CDR2 as SVGIG (reference sequence). V shed 4 bases, J shed 1 base, and the junction held 7 bases outside the gene matches. The CDR3 extends over 14 amino acids. The CDR3 coding sequence is TGTGCCTGGACCCCTTGGGACAGTTCCTACGAGCAGTACTTC. Encoded protein: CAWTPWDSSYEQYF.

This rearrangement joins TRBV18 to TRBJ2-7; 8 bases align to TRBD2. J was trimmed by 2 bases and V by 0 bases; bases with no gene match: 6. Germline CDR1 reads KGHSH; CDR2 reads LQKENI. The CDR3 is 16 residues long. The CDR3 DNA is TGTGCCAGCTCACCACCCAGCGGGAGTATCGCCTACGAGCAGTACTTC. Translation gives CASSPPSGSIAYEQYF.

The rearrangement links TRBV30 to TRBJ2-6; D not certain. V gave up 1 base and J gave up 2 bases, with 12 bases separating them. CDR1 is GTSNPN, CDR2 SVGIG, per germline (reference sequence). The CDR3 contains 16 residues. This CDR3 reads CAWSELKETGANVLTF. The CDR3 coding sequence is TGTGCCTGGAGTGAACTAAAGGAGACTGGGGCCAACGTCCTGACTTTC.

This chain links TRBV11-3 with TRBJ2-1; a possible D gene is TRBD1 (6 bases). The V gene's germline CDR1 is SGHNT and CDR2 YENEEA. This CDR3 has 17 residues. Trimming stripped 5 bases from V and 3 bases from J, with 20 bases between. The CDR3 DNA follows: TGTGCCAGCAGCCCCCCAAGCAAGGGGGTGGGCTACAATGAGCAGTTCTTC. It is translated as CASSPPSKGVGYNEQFF.

The genes are TRBV28 and TRBJ1-2; tentative D call: TRBD1 (6 bases). The length of the CDR3 is 15 residues. The V end lost 4 bases, the J end lost 3 bases, and 15 bases lay between the germline ends. Germline loops: CDR1 MDHEN, CDR2 SYDVKM. The CDR3 nucleotides read TGTGCCAGCAGTTCCACCTCGGCAGGGGACTATGGCTACACCTTC. It is translated as CASSSTSAGDYGYTF.

This clone was counted once. The chain has TRBV6-1 and TRBJ2-7; 11 positions agree with TRBD2. This CDR3 comprises 18 residues. J gave up 2 bases and V 2 bases, and 11 bases lay outside the gene matches. The germline CDR1 and CDR2 sequences are MNHNS and SASEGT. The CDR3 spells CASSEKISGRASPYEQYF. The CDR3 DNA follows: TGTGCCAGCAGTGAAAAGATTAGCGGGAGGGCCAGTCCCTACGAGCAGTACTTC.

The rearrangement links TRBV18 to TRBJ2-7, with D possibly TRBD2 on 6 matching bases. Germline-derived CDR1 and CDR2 are KGHSH and LQKENI. The CDR3 has 14 amino acids. Trimming removed 1 base from V and 0 bases from J, with 7 bases in between. CDR3 protein: CASSPRGDSYEQYF. In nucleotides, the CDR3 is TGTGCCAGCTCACCACGGGGGGACTCCTACGAGCAGTACTTC.

The V gene is TRBV2, the J gene TRBJ1-5; 7 bases agree with TRBD1. This CDR3 spans 14 amino acids. J gave up 7 bases and V 7 bases, and 10 bases lay outside the gene matches. Per germline, CDR1 SNHLY and CDR2 FYNNEI. In DNA form, the CDR3 reads TGTGCCAGCATCCTACAGGGGACCGGCCAGCCCCAGCATTTT. Its translation: CASILQGTGQPQHF.

This clone appeared once. The chain joins TRBV6-1 to TRBJ2-1, with 11 nucleotides matching TRBD2. The ends lost 4 bases at V and 3 bases at J; junction bases unmatched: 5. This CDR3 spans 16 amino acids. In germline, CDR1 is MNHNS, CDR2 SASEGT. The CDR3 protein is CASSAFGTSGYNEQFF. The CDR3 nucleotides are TGTGCCAGCAGTGCTTTTGGGACTAGCGGCTACAATGAGCAGTTCTTC.

This sequence joins TRBV6-1 and TRBJ2-7; 9 nucleotides align to TRBD2. V was pared by 2 bases and J by 3 bases, with 11 bases of the junction left unmatched. This CDR3 has 17 amino acids. Germline-derived CDR1 and CDR2 are MNHNS and SASEGT. The CDR3 DNA is TGTGCCAGCAGTGAATGGGGCGGGAGGGCCAGTATCTACGAGCAGTACTTC. Its translation is CASSEWGGRASIYEQYF.

V usage is TRBV5-1 and J usage is TRBJ2-2; 7 bases agree with TRBD1. The CDR3 has 13 amino acids. J lost 3 bases, V lost 6 bases, and 2 bases had no gene match. Germline V gene data show CDR1 as SGHRS and CDR2 as YFSETQ. CDR3 in amino acids: CASNDRDTGELFF. CDR3 sequence (DNA): TGCGCCAGCAACGACAGGGACACCGGGGAGCTGTTTTTT. Supplemented by reference TRBV5-1 and TRBJ2-2, the full variable domain reads KAGVTQTPRYLIKTRGQQVTLSCSPISGHRSVSWYQQTPGQGLQFLFEYFSETQRNKGNFPGRFSGRQFSNSRSEMNVSTLELGDSALYLCASNDRDTGELFFGEGSRLTVL.

The sample holds a few counts of this clone. This chain uses TRBV18 with TRBJ1-1, with TRBD1 matching over 10 bases. The germline V gene has CDR1 KGHSH and CDR2 LQKENI. The CDR3 runs to 14 residues. With V trimmed by 5 bases and J by 4 bases, 4 bases remained unmatched. CDR3 in amino acids: CASSLGQGRTEAFF. Here the CDR3 DNA reads TGTGCCAGCTCATTGGGACAGGGGCGCACTGAAGCTTTCTTT.

The chain joins TRBV9 to TRBJ1-1; 7 positions match TRBD1. The germline V gene encodes CDR1 SGDLS and CDR2 YYNGEE. The V gene end was trimmed by 2 bases and the J gene end by 2 bases; junction bases not matched to a gene: 6. The CDR3 has 15 amino acids. This CDR3 is CASSVEGARNTEAFF. The CDR3, as DNA: TGTGCCAGCAGCGTCGAGGGGGCAAGAAACACTGAAGCTTTCTTT.

The J gene is TRBJ2-7, the V gene TRBV11-2; D might be TRBD1 (5 bases). Germline values: CDR1 SGHAT, CDR2 FQNNGV. CDR3 length equals 11 residues. Trimming took off 0 bases at V and 10 bases at J, with 7 bases between the two ends. Here the CDR3 DNA reads TGTGCCAGCAGCTTAGACAGGGATCAGTACTTC. Its translation: CASSLDRDQYF. Complete variable domain (other parts from reference TRBV11-2 and TRBJ2-7): EAGVAQSPRYKIIEKRQSVAFWCNPISGHATLYWYQQILGQGPKLLIQFQNNGVVDDSQLPKDRFSAERLKGVDSTLKIQPAKLEDSAVYLCASSLDRDQYFGPGTRLTVT.

The V and J genes are TRBV27 and TRBJ2-1; 9 nucleotides match TRBD2. The CDR3 runs 17 residues. Unmatched junction bases numbered 14, after V lost 3 bases and J lost 8 bases. The V gene's germline CDR1 is MNHEY and CDR2 SMNVEV (reference sequence). Here the CDR3 reads CASSLQQTGTSIHEQFF. CDR3 nucleotides: TGTGCCAGCAGTTTGCAACAGACCGGGACTAGCATTCATGAGCAGTTCTTC.

The chain joins TRBV5-6 to TRBJ2-1; possible D gene TRBD1, 6 bases. CDR3 size: 16 residues. V was shortened by 3 bases and J by 2 bases, with 15 bases between the two germline ends. Per germline, CDR1 SGHDT and CDR2 YYEEEE. The CDR3 bases are TGTGCCAGCAGCTGGGACACTCTCAAACCCTACAATGAGCAGTTCTTC. This sequence encodes CASSWDTLKPYNEQFF. Full variable domain (remainder filled in from reference TRBV5-6 and TRBJ2-1): DAGVTQSPTHLIKTRGQQVTLRCSPKSGHDTVSWYQQALGQGPQFIFQYYEEEERQRGNFPDRFSGHQFPNYSSELNVNALLLGDSALYLCASSWDTLKPYNEQFFGPGTRLTVL.

The J gene is TRBJ2-5, the V gene TRBV7-7; 7 positions match TRBD1. Germline CDR1 reads SSHAT; CDR2 reads FNYEAQ (reference sequence). The length of the CDR3 is 15 residues. V was pared by 1 base and J by 5 bases, with 7 bases of the junction left unmatched. CDR3 nucleotide sequence: TGTGCCAGCAGCTTAGGACGTCAGGGGGTCGAGACCCAGTACTTC. It encodes CASSLGRQGVETQYF.

This sequence joins TRBV18 and TRBJ2-5; 7 nucleotides line up with TRBD1. There are 14 residues in the CDR3. The germline CDR1 and CDR2 sequences are KGHSH and LQKENI. Germline trimming cut 2 bases from V and 5 bases from J; bases unmatched to any gene: 5. This chain's CDR3 is CASSPNPQGETQYF. CDR3 in DNA: TGTGCCAGCTCACCAAACCCACAGGGGGAGACCCAGTACTTC.

The chain links TRBV19 to TRBJ2-5, with D possibly matching TRBD1 (6 bases). The V gene's germline CDR1 is LNHDA and CDR2 SQIVND (reference sequence). Trimming pared 0 bases from V and 3 bases from J, leaving 20 bases between. This CDR3 is built from 18 residues. The CDR3 coding sequence is TGTGCCAGTAGTATAGATTCATTGGGGGCTTCGGGTAAAGAGACCCAGTACTTC. Amino acids: CASSIDSLGASGKETQYF.

The chain links TRBV18 to TRBJ2-1; D not resolved. Germline V gene data show CDR1 as KGHSH and CDR2 as LQKENI. The CDR3 is made up of 13 amino acids. The germline V and J ends were trimmed by 3 bases and 8 bases, with 11 bases remaining between them. Here the CDR3 reads CASSPGPSHEQFF. In nucleotides, the CDR3 is TGTGCCAGCTCACCGGGCCCGAGCCATGAGCAGTTCTTC.

The CDR3 is CASSLTAGGEGYTF. In DNA, the CDR3 is TGTGCCAGCAGCTTAACGGCGGGGGGCGAGGGCTACACCTTC. This chain joins TRBV7-3 and TRBJ1-2, with a tentative D call TRBD1 (6 bases). This CDR3 comprises 14 residues. The V gene's germline CDR1 is SGHTA and CDR2 FQGTGA. Between the trimmed V and J ends, which lost 0 bases and 8 bases, there was a span of 13 bases. The whole variable domain, remainder taken from reference TRBV7-3 and TRBJ1-2, is GAGVSQTPSNKVTEKGKYVELRCDPISGHTALYWYRQSLGQGPEFLIYFQGTGAADDSGLPNDRFFAVRPEGSVSTLKIQRTERGDSAVYLCASSLTAGGEGYTFGSGTRLTVV.